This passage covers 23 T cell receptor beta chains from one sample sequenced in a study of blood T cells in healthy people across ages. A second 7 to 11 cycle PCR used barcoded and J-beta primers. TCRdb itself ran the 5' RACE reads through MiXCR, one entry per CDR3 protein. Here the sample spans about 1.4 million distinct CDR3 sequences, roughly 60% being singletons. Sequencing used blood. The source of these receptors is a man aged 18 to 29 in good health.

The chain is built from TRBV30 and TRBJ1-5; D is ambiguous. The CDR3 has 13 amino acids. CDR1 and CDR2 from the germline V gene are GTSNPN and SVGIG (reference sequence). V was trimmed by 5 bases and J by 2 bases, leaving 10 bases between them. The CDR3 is CAWATGGNQPQHF. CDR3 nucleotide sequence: TGTGCCTGGGCCACGGGAGGCAATCAGCCCCAGCATTTT.

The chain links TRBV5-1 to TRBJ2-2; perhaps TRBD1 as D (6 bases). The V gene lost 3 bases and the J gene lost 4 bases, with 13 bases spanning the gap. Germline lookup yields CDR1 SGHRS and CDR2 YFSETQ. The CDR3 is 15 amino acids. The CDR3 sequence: CASSSRGQITGELFF. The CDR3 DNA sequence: TGCGCCAGCAGCTCAAGAGGACAGATCACCGGGGAGCTGTTTTTT.

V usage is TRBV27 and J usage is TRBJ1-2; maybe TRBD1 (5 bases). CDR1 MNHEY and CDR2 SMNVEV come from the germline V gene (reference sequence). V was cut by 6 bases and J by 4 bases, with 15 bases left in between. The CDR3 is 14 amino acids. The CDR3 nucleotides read TGTGCCAGCAGCACTAGCGGGGCCCTCTATGGCTACACCTTC. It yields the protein CASSTSGALYGYTF.

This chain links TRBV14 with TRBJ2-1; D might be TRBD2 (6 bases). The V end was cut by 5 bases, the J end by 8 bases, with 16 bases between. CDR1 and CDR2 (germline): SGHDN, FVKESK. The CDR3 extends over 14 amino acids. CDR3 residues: CASSTGTWGHEQFF. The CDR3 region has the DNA TGTGCCAGCAGCACCGGGACTTGGGGCCATGAGCAGTTCTTC.

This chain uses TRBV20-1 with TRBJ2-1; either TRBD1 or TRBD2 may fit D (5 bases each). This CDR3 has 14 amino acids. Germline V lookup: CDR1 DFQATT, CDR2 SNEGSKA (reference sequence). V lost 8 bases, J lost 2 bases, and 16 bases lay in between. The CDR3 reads CSPKSGTAYNEQFF. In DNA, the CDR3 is TGCAGTCCCAAGTCAGGGACGGCCTACAATGAGCAGTTCTTC.

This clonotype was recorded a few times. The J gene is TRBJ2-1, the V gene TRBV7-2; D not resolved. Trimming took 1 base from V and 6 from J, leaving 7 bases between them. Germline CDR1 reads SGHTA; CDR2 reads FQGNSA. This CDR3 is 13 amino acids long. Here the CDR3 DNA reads TGTGCCAGCAGCTTAGATACCATCAATGAGCAGTTCTTC. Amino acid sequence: CASSLDTINEQFF. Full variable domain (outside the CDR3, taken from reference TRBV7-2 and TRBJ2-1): GAGVSQSPSNKVTEKGKDVELRCDPISGHTALYWYRQSLGQGLEFLIYFQGNSAPDKSGLPSDRFSAERTGGSVSTLTIQRTQQEDSAVYLCASSLDTINEQFFGPGTRLTVL.

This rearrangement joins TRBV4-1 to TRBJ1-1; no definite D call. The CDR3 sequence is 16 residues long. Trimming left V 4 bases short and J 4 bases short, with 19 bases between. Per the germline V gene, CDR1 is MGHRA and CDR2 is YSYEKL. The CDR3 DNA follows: TGCGCCAGCAGCCCGATCCCGGGTGGGTGGGGCACTGAAGCTTTCTTT. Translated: CASSPIPGGWGTEAFF.

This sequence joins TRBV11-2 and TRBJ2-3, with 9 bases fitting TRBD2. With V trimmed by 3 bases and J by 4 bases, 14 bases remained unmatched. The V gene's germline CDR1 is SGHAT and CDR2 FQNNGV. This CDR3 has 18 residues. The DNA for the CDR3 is TGTGCCAGCAGCTTTCCGGTTGCGGGGGGGCCGTCGGCAGATACGCAGTATTTT. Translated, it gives CASSFPVAGGPSADTQYF.

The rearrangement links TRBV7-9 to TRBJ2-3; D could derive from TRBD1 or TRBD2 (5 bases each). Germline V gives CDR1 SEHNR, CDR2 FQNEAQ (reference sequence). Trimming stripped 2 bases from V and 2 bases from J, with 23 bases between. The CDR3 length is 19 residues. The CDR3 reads CASSLISLRHAGTTDTQYF. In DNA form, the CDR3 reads TGTGCCAGCAGCTTAATTTCCCTCAGACACGCAGGGACCACAGATACGCAGTATTTT.

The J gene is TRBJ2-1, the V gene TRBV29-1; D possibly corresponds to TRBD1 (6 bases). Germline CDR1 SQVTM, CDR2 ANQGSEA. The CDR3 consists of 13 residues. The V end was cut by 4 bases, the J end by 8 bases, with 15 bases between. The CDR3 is CSVGGLRVDEQFF. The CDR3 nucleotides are TGCAGCGTTGGGGGGCTGCGTGTTGATGAGCAGTTCTTC.

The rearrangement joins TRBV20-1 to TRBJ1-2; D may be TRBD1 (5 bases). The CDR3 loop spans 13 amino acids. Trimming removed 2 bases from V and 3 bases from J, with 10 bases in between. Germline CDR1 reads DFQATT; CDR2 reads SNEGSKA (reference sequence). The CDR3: CSARSGADYGYTF. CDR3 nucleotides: TGCAGTGCTAGATCCGGGGCCGACTATGGCTACACCTTC.

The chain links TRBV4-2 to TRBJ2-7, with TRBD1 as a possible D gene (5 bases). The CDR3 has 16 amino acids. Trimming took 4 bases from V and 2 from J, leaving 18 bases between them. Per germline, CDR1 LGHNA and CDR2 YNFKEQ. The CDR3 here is CASSLPQGSGAYEQYF. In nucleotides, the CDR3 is TGTGCCAGCAGCCTCCCGCAGGGAAGTGGCGCCTACGAGCAGTACTTC.

The CDR3 protein is CSVGMGVRRETQYF. DNA of the CDR3: TGCAGCGTTGGAATGGGCGTTAGGAGAGAGACCCAGTACTTC. This sequence joins TRBV29-1 and TRBJ2-5; D is unclear. Trimming cost V 4 bases and J 4 bases, with 16 bases left between them. This CDR3 contains 14 residues. Germline loops: CDR1 SQVTM, CDR2 ANQGSEA.

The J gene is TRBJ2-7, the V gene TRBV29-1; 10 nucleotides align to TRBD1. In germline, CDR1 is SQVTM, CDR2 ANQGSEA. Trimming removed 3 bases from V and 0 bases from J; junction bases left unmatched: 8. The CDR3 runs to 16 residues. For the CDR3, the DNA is TGCAGCGTTGATGAAGGACAGGGGGGAAACTCCTACGAGCAGTACTTC. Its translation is CSVDEGQGGNSYEQYF.

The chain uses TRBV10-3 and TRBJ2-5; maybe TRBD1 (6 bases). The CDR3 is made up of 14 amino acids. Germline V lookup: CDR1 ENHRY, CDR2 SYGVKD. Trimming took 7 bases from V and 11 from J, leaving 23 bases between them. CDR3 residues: CAITADRNYNEQYF. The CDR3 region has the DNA TGTGCCATCACCGCGGACAGAAATTACAATGAGCAGTACTTC.

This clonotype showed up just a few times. The CDR3 DNA sequence: TGTGCCAGCAGCCAAGCCCAGACAGGGCAAATTGAAGCTTTCTTT. This encodes CASSQAQTGQIEAFF. This chain connects TRBV4-2 to TRBJ1-1, with 7 bases aligning to TRBD1. The CDR3 extends over 15 amino acids. The germline gives CDR1 LGHNA, CDR2 YNFKEQ. Losses at the gene ends were 1 base for V and 7 bases for J; bases not matched to a gene: 9.

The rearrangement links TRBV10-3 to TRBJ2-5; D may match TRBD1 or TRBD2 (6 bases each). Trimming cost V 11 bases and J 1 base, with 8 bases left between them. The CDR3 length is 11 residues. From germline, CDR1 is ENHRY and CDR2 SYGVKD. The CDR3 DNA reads TGTGCCTCGGGGGCCCAAGAGACCCAGTACTTC. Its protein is CASGAQETQYF.

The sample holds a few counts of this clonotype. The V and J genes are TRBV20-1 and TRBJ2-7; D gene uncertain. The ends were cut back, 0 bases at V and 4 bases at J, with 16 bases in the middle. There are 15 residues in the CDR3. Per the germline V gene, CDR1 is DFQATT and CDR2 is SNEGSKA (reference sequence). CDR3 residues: CSARDRFPLGYEQYF. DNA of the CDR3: TGCAGTGCTAGAGATCGTTTCCCCCTGGGGTACGAGCAGTACTTC.

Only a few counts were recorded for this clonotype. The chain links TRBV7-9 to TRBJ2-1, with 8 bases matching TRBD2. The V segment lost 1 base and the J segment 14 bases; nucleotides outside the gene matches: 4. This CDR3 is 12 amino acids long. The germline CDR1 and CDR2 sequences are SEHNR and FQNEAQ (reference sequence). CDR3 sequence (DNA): TGTGCCAGCAGCTTAGAAGGGACTAGGGAGTTCTTC. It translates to CASSLEGTREFF. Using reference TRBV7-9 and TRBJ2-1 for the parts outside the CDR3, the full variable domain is DTGVSQNPRHKITKRGQNVTFRCDPISEHNRLYWYRQTLGQGPEFLTYFQNEAQLEKSRLLSDRFSAERPKGSFSTLEIQRTEQGDSAMYLCASSLEGTREFFGPGTRLTVL.

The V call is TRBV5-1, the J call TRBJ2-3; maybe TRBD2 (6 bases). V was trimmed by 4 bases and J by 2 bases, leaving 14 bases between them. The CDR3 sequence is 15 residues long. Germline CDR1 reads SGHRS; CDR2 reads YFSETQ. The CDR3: CASSLSRGLTDTQYF. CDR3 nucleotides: TGCGCCAGCAGCCTTTCGCGGGGCCTCACAGATACGCAGTATTTT.

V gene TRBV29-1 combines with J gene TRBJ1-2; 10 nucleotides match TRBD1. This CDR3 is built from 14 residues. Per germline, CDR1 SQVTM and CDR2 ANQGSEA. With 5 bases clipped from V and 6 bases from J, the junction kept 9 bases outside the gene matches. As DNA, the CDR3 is TGCAGCGTTACGACAGGGGGCACCCCTGATGGCTACACCTTC. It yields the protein CSVTTGGTPDGYTF. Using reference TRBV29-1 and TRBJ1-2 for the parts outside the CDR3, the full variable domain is SAVISQKPSRDICQRGTSLTIQCQVDSQVTMMFWYRQQPGQSLTLIATANQGSEATYESGFVIDKFPISRPNLTFSTLTVSNMSPEDSSIYLCSVTTGGTPDGYTFGSGTRLTVV.

CDR3 nucleotide sequence: TGTGCCAGCAGCGCACAGAAATTTGCAGCCAAAAACATTCAGTACTTC. It codes for CASSAQKFAAKNIQYF. The V and J genes are TRBV7-2 and TRBJ2-4, with D uncertain. Trimming removed 5 bases at V and 0 bases at J, with 14 bases between. This CDR3 region has 16 residues. CDR1 is SGHTA, CDR2 FQGNSA, per germline.

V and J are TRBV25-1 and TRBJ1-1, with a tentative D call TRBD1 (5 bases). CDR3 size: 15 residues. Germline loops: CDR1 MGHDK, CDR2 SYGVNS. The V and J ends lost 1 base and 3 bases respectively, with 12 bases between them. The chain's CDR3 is CASSEWGYPDTEAFF. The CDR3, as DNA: TGTGCCAGCAGTGAATGGGGGTATCCGGACACTGAAGCTTTCTTT.